What follows are 22 T cell receptor beta chains derived from one specimen sequenced in a study of type 1 regulatory T cells. Study-level results: Compared with non-Tr1 cells, Tr1 cells showed a narrower TCR repertoire.

Their recognized antigens are unknown. TCRdb analysed the reads with MiXCR anew, one entry per CDR3 protein. The sample has 70,000 or so distinct CDR3 sequences; roughly 20% are singletons. Material for sequencing was cultured type 1 regulatory T (Tr1) cells, either the whole culture or a sorted fraction (not recorded which). The receptors come from a human donor in good health.

As to this clonotype: The junction does not match germline at one end; this may be a read error. This chain joins TRBV10-3 and TRBJ2-1, with TRBD2 matching over 10 bases. CDR1 is ENHRY, CDR2 SYGVKD, per germline. The CDR3 consists of 14 residues. CDR3 nucleotides: TGTGCCATCAGGACAGCGGGAGGGCTAAATGAACAGTTCTTC. Its translation: CAIRTAGGLNEQFF.

In the case of this clonotype: An end of the junction differs from the germline gene, which may be a read error. This rearrangement joins TRBV29-1 to TRBJ2-1; D uncertain. The CDR3 sequence is 8 residues long. Germline lookup yields CDR1 SQVTM and CDR2 ANQGSEA. CDR3: CSVDEQLF. The DNA of the CDR3 is TGCAGCGTTGATGAACAGCTCTTC.

The rearrangement uses TRBV12-3 or TRBV12-4 and TRBJ1-6; the D is unclear. V was trimmed by 1 base and J by 7 bases, leaving 8 bases between them. CDR3 length: 14 residues. Here the CDR3 DNA reads TGTGCCAGCAGTTTAGGGTCGGGGAATTCACCCCTCCACTTT. Amino acids: CASSLGSGNSPLHF.

This clonotype has only a few counts. The chain has TRBV5-1 and TRBJ1-1; the match to TRBD1 covers 7 bases. The germline V gene encodes CDR1 SGHRS and CDR2 YFSETQ. The CDR3 length is 15 residues. J lost 3 bases, V lost 4 bases, and 9 bases had no gene match. CDR3: CASSPREGADTEAFF. In nucleotides, the CDR3 is TGCGCCAGCAGCCCCCGGGAGGGGGCGGACACTGAAGCTTTCTTT.

The V and J genes are TRBV5-1 and TRBJ2-1; TRBD1 matches 10 bases. The CDR3 extends over 12 amino acids. With 9 bases clipped from V and 4 bases from J, the junction kept 1 base outside the gene matches. From germline, CDR1 is SGHRS and CDR2 YFSETQ. The CDR3 region is CATGQGYNEQFF. The CDR3 region has the DNA TGCGCCACGGGACAGGGGTACAATGAGCAGTTCTTC.

This chain uses TRBV20-1 with TRBJ2-1; 8 bases fit TRBD1. V was clipped by 1 base and J by 0 bases; unmatched bases: 8. Germline CDR1 DFQATT, CDR2 SNEGSKA (reference sequence). The CDR3 covers 17 residues. CDR3 loop: CSARGFGTGSSYNEQFF. The CDR3 DNA reads as TGCAGTGCTAGAGGCTTCGGGACAGGTAGCTCCTACAATGAGCAGTTCTTC.

The sample holds a few counts of this clonotype. The V call is TRBV14, the J call TRBJ2-1; D is possibly TRBD1 or TRBD2 (5 bases each). CDR1 is SGHDN and CDR2 is FVKESK in the germline V gene. This CDR3 has 16 amino acids. Trimming took off 4 bases at V and 6 bases at J, with 19 bases between the two ends. The DNA of the CDR3 is TGTGCCAGCAGCCCCCTTCGAGGGTTCGGGGCCAATGAGCAGTTCTTC. Protein sequence: CASSPLRGFGANEQFF.

This chain links TRBV5-1 with TRBJ2-1; 11 bases fit TRBD2. Germline loops: CDR1 SGHRS, CDR2 YFSETQ. After removal of 5 bases from V and 2 bases from J, the junction contained 9 bases not matched to a gene. The CDR3 is made up of 17 amino acids. The CDR3 nucleotides are TGCGCCAGCAGTTCGACTAGCGGGGCCGCCACCTACAATGAGCAGTTCTTC. Translated: CASSSTSGAATYNEQFF.

This clonotype was seen a few times. The chain uses TRBV7-9 and TRBJ2-2; no firm D call. Trimming left V 0 bases short and J 4 bases short, with 6 bases between. The germline V gene has CDR1 SEHNR and CDR2 FQNEAQ (reference sequence). CDR3 size: 14 residues. CDR3 loop: CASSLAHSTGELFF. The CDR3 bases are TGTGCCAGCAGCTTAGCGCATAGCACCGGGGAGCTGTTTTTT.

CDR3 loop: CASRKGRATEAFF. For the CDR3, the DNA is TGTGCCAGCCGGAAGGGGCGCGCCACTGAAGCTTTCTTT. The V call is TRBV27, the J call TRBJ1-1, with a weak D call TRBD1 (5 bases). Between the trimmed V and J ends, which lost 8 bases and 4 bases, there was a span of 14 bases. The CDR3 loop spans 13 amino acids. The germline gives CDR1 MNHEY, CDR2 SMNVEV (reference sequence).

This chain joins TRBV19 and TRBJ2-7; TRBD1 agrees at 10 bases. V trimming: 5 bases; J trimming: 2 bases; junction bases outside the gene matches: 9. Germline V gives CDR1 LNHDA, CDR2 SQIVND (reference sequence). The CDR3 is 16 amino acids. The CDR3 DNA reads as TGTGCCAGTAGTCAAGGGTCCGGGACAGGGGCCTACGAGCAGTACTTC. This translates into CASSQGSGTGAYEQYF.

The chain uses TRBV20-1 and TRBJ2-1; D is unresolved. V was pared by 1 base and J by 3 bases, with 10 bases between. CDR1 is DFQATT, CDR2 SNEGSKA, per germline (reference sequence). This CDR3 has 14 residues. The CDR3 sequence: CSARAGGGYNEQFF. The CDR3 DNA reads TGCAGTGCTAGAGCGGGCGGCGGCTACAATGAGCAGTTCTTC.

In its sample, this clonotype was seen a few times. The CDR3 DNA reads as TGTGCCAGCAGCTTGGACAGGGGACACTACAATGAGCAGTTCTTC. Protein product: CASSLDRGHYNEQFF. J is TRBJ2-1 and V is TRBV7-3; 9 nucleotides match TRBD1. Germline trimming cut 3 bases from V and 3 bases from J; bases unmatched to any gene: 3. The CDR3 runs to 15 residues. Germline assignment: CDR1 SGHTA and CDR2 FQGTGA. The full variable domain, its missing parts supplied by reference TRBV7-3 and TRBJ2-1, is GAGVSQTPSNKVTEKGKYVELRCDPISGHTALYWYRQSLGQGPEFLIYFQGTGAADDSGLPNDRFFAVRPEGSVSTLKIQRTERGDSAVYLCASSLDRGHYNEQFFGPGTRLTVL.

This chain connects TRBV5-1 to TRBJ2-1; no firm D call. The CDR3 loop spans 16 amino acids. Germline lookup yields CDR1 SGHRS and CDR2 YFSETQ. Trimming stripped 1 base from V and 2 bases from J, with 13 bases between. DNA of the CDR3: TGCGCCAGCAGCTTGTTCCTGGATGCCGCCTACAATGAGCAGTTCTTC. Protein product: CASSLFLDAAYNEQFF. Together with reference TRBV5-1 and TRBJ2-1, the CDR3 gives the full variable domain: KAGVTQTPRYLIKTRGQQVTLSCSPISGHRSVSWYQQTPGQGLQFLFEYFSETQRNKGNFPGRFSGRQFSNSRSEMNVSTLELGDSALYLCASSLFLDAAYNEQFFGPGTRLTVL.

The table lists this clonotype with many counts. V and J are TRBV12-3 or TRBV12-4 and TRBJ2-7; D may match TRBD1 or TRBD2 (5 bases each). The CDR3 contains 13 residues. With 1 base removed from V and 5 bases from J, the gap between germline ends came to 9 bases. The CDR3 spells CASSLEGTHEQYF. The CDR3 DNA is TGTGCCAGCAGTTTAGAGGGGACCCACGAGCAGTACTTC.

The chain couples TRBV30 to TRBJ2-3, with 7 bases matching TRBD1. The CDR3 length is 14 residues. V was pared by 3 bases and J by 4 bases, with 7 bases of the junction left unmatched. Germline-derived CDR1 and CDR2 are GTSNPN and SVGIG (reference sequence). CDR3 sequence reads: CAWRTGTAADTQYF. The CDR3 nucleotides are TGTGCCTGGAGGACCGGGACAGCTGCAGATACGCAGTATTTT.

The rearrangement uses TRBV5-1 and TRBJ2-7; 7 nucleotides agree with TRBD2. This CDR3 has 15 residues. With 5 bases clipped from V and 4 bases from J, the junction kept 12 bases outside the gene matches. Germline assignment: CDR1 SGHRS and CDR2 YFSETQ. CDR3 DNA: TGCGCCAGCAGTTCTCATTCTAGCGGAGGTTACGAGCAGTACTTC. Protein product: CASSSHSSGGYEQYF.

The CDR3 region has the DNA TGCGCCAGCAGCTTGAGCGACACAGGGGTTGAAAACACCATATATTTT. It translates to CASSLSDTGVENTIYF. The rearrangement joins TRBV5-1 to TRBJ1-3; 7 positions agree with TRBD1. The CDR3 contains 16 residues. Per the germline V gene, CDR1 is SGHRS and CDR2 is YFSETQ. Trimming cost V 1 base and J 6 bases; bases outside gene matches: 10.

This chain joins TRBV7-2 and TRBJ2-5; D remains unclear. The J call may be wrong; the DNA end is better matched by TRBJ2-7. From germline, CDR1 is SGHTA and CDR2 FQGNSA. The CDR3 spans 12 residues. CDR3 protein: CASSLGSLEQYF. CDR3 nucleotides: TGTGCCAGCAGCTTAGGCAGCCTCGAGCAGTACTTC.

This clonotype showed up just a few times. The gene calls are TRBV2 and TRBJ1-4; no firm D call. The CDR3 is made up of 14 amino acids. The V end was cut by 10 bases, the J end by 6 bases, with 18 bases between. The germline V gene has CDR1 SNHLY and CDR2 FYNNEI. The CDR3 loop reads CANNEGGGDEKLFF. DNA for the CDR3: TGTGCCAATAACGAAGGAGGCGGGGATGAAAAACTGTTTTTT.

The V and J genes are TRBV15 and TRBJ1-2; D gene unclear. Germline V lookup: CDR1 LNHNV, CDR2 YYDKDF (reference sequence). The CDR3 is 14 residues long. Trimming stripped 5 bases from V and 4 bases from J, with 14 bases between. CDR3 bases: TGTGCCACCAGCGATTATAGGAGCGGCTATGGCTACACCTTC. It is translated as CATSDYRSGYGYTF.

This clonotype was detected only a few times. The chain joins TRBV7-9 to TRBJ2-2; possibly TRBD2 for D (6 bases). Trimming cost V 4 bases and J 3 bases, with 9 bases left between them. This CDR3 has 14 amino acids. CDR1 is SEHNR and CDR2 is FQNEAQ in the germline V gene (reference sequence). Here the CDR3 DNA reads TGTGCCAGCAGCTGGCGGGAAGACACCGGGGAGCTGTTTTTT. Translated, it gives CASSWREDTGELFF.